A single sample is the source of the 10 T cell receptor beta chains below, sequenced in a study of T-cell reconstitution after alpha-beta-depleted transplantation in children. Unique molecular identifiers tagged the TCRbeta library. Each CDR3 protein is one row after TCRdb ran MiXCR on the PCR reads. Altogether over 400,000 distinct CDR3 sequences are present, under 15% being singletons, with the ten largest covering around 5.8%. The sample here was PBMCs from the stem cell graft donor, taken from the stem cell graft. The receptors were sampled from a human donor who donated a stem cell graft to a child with combined immunodeficiency.

This clonotype was observed a few times. The chain is built from TRBV5-8 and TRBJ2-1; D is perhaps TRBD2 (5 bases). V lost 5 bases to trimming and J lost 7 bases, with 7 bases between them. Germline-derived CDR1 and CDR2 are SGHTS and YDEGEE. This CDR3 spans 11 amino acids. The chain's CDR3 is CASRGDNEQFF. CDR3 bases: TGTGCCAGCAGGGGAGATAATGAGCAGTTCTTC. Looking up the rest from reference TRBV5-8 and TRBJ2-1 gives the full variable domain: EAGVTQSPTHLIKTRGQQATLRCSPISGHTSVYWYQQALGLGLQFLLWYDEGEERNRGNFPPRFSGRQFPNYSSELNVNALELEDSALYLCASRGDNEQFFGPGTRLTVL.

The chain links TRBV28 to TRBJ2-7; tentatively, D is TRBD1 or TRBD2 (5 bases each). V dropped 3 bases and J dropped 0 bases, with 15 bases sitting between them. CDR1 and CDR2 (germline): MDHEN, SYDVKM. This CDR3 is 16 amino acids long. CDR3: CASSFPHGGSSYEQYF. The CDR3 DNA sequence: TGTGCCAGCAGTTTCCCCCATGGGGGAAGCTCCTACGAGCAGTACTTC.

This clonotype was seen many times. V usage is TRBV7-8 and J usage is TRBJ2-7, with TRBD2 matching over 11 bases. The germline V gene has CDR1 SGHVS and CDR2 FQNEAQ. The CDR3 totals 14 residues. With 6 bases clipped from V and 2 bases from J, the junction kept 3 bases outside the gene matches. The CDR3 DNA sequence: TGTGCCAGCAGAGGACTAGCGGGTACCTACGAGCAGTACTTC. Its translation: CASRGLAGTYEQYF. Variable domain in full (rest from reference TRBV7-8 and TRBJ2-7): GAGVSQSPRYKVAKRGQDVALRCDPISGHVSLFWYQQALGQGPEFLTYFQNEAQLDKSGLPSDRFFAERPEGSVSTLKIQRTQQEDSAVYLCASRGLAGTYEQYFGPGTRLTVT.

This clonotype has just a few counts. The rearrangement links TRBV12-3 or TRBV12-4 to TRBJ2-2; 10 bases fit TRBD2. The V and J ends lost 4 bases and 5 bases, in that order; junction bases with no gene match: 7. The CDR3 extends over 16 amino acids. The CDR3 loop is CASSYNSGRITGELFF. CDR3 nucleotides: TGTGCCAGCAGTTATAATAGCGGGAGGATAACCGGGGAGCTGTTTTTT.

Remarks on this clonotype: An end of the junction does not agree with germline; a read error may underlie this. The chain recombines TRBV6-2 or TRBV6-3 with TRBJ2-7, with TRBD1 matching over 8 bases. The CDR3 contains 12 residues. CDR1 is MNHEY and CDR2 is SVGEGT in the germline V gene. The CDR3 DNA is TGTGCCAGCAGTTACGTTTCGGGACAGGCGGACTTC. As protein: CASSYVSGQADF.

This clonotype was detected ten times or more. The gene calls are TRBV12-3 or TRBV12-4 and TRBJ2-6; D is unclear. V dropped 7 bases and J dropped 1 base, with 5 bases sitting between them. This CDR3 is built from 13 residues. The CDR3 region is CASKRSGANVLTF. In DNA, the CDR3 is TGTGCCAGCAAACGTTCTGGGGCCAACGTCCTGACTTTC.

This clonotype was seen just once. The rearrangement joins TRBV4-1 to TRBJ2-1; 9 bases agree with TRBD1. The trim removed 3 bases at V and 1 base at J, leaving 16 bases unmatched. This CDR3 has 20 residues. CDR1 and CDR2 (germline): MGHRA, YSYEKL. Written as DNA, the CDR3 is TGCGCCAGCAGCCACGAGGTTATCTGGAGGGGACAGGGTTCCTACAATGAGCAGTTCTTC. Encoded protein: CASSHEVIWRGQGSYNEQFF.

J is TRBJ2-7 and V is TRBV27; no firm D call. Germline loops: CDR1 MNHEY, CDR2 SMNVEV (reference sequence). The V end was cut by 5 bases, the J end by 2 bases, with 16 bases between. This CDR3 has 15 residues. Here the CDR3 DNA reads TGTGCCAGCAGTCCGGTGTGGGCAGCAGCCTACGAGCAGTACTTC. Amino acid sequence: CASSPVWAAAYEQYF.

The DNA for the CDR3 is TGCGCCAGCAGCGGACAGGGGGCAGAGAATGAAAAACTGTTTTTT. This codes for CASSGQGAENEKLFF. The rearrangement links TRBV5-1 to TRBJ1-4; 11 positions match TRBD1. This CDR3 region has 15 residues. CDR1 is SGHRS and CDR2 is YFSETQ in the germline V gene. V shed 4 bases and J 5 bases; nucleotides not matched to a gene: 4.

This chain uses TRBV12-3 or TRBV12-4 with TRBJ2-4; D ambiguous. The CDR3 is 20 amino acids. The V end lost 2 bases, the J end lost 3 bases, and 26 bases lay between the germline ends. CDR3: CASSLKLHRKSALVKNIQYF. The CDR3, as DNA: TGTGCCAGCAGTTTAAAACTGCACCGAAAGTCCGCTCTAGTCAAAAACATTCAGTACTTC.